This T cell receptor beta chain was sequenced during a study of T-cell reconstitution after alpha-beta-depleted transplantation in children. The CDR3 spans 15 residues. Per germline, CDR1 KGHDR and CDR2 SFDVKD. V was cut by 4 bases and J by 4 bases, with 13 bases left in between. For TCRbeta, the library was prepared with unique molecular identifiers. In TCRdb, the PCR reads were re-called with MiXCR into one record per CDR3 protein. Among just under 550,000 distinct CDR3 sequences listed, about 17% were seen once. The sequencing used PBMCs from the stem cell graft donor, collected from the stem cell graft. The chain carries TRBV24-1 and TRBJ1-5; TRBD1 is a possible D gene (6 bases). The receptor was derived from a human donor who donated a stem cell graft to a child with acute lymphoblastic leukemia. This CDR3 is CATSEPGHINQPQHF. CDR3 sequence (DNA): TGTGCCACCAGTGAGCCGGGACACATTAATCAGCCCCAGCATTTT.